A single sample is the source of the 28 T cell receptor beta chains below, sequenced in a study of blood T cell repertoires in COVID-19. Here immunoSEQ multiplex PCR was the method, and the copy in TCRdb shows in-frame clones only, minus some. Here the sample spans some 120,000 clones, around 78% being singletons. The sample was peripheral blood. These TCRs come from a man aged 25-45 years with acute or convalescent COVID-19.

The J gene is TRBJ1-4, the V gene TRBV15; possible D gene TRBD1, 5 bases. Trimming shortened V by 0 bases and J by 11 bases, and 13 bases separated the two germline ends. CDR3 length: 14 residues. Germline loops: CDR1 LNHNV, CDR2 YYDKDF (reference sequence). CDR3 sequence: CATSRDRQGGKLFF. In DNA, the CDR3 is TGTGCCACCAGCAGAGATCGGCAGGGTGGGAAACTGTTTTTT.

The rearrangement links TRBV11-2 to TRBJ2-7; no clear D gene. Germline values: CDR1 SGHAT, CDR2 FQNNGV. The CDR3 has 15 residues. Trimming took off 6 bases at V and 2 bases at J, with 17 bases between the two ends. The CDR3 DNA reads as TGTGCCAGCAGTCCGCGGCAGCGACCCACCTACGAGCAGTACTTC. It yields the protein CASSPRQRPTYEQYF. Complete variable domain (other parts from reference TRBV11-2 and TRBJ2-7): EAGVAQSPRYKIIEKRQSVAFWCNPISGHATLYWYQQILGQGPKLLIQFQNNGVVDDSQLPKDRFSAERLKGVDSTLKIQPAKLEDSAVYLCASSPRQRPTYEQYFGPGTRLTVT.

The V call is TRBV19, the J call TRBJ2-5; 8 nucleotides agree with TRBD2. This CDR3 contains 16 residues. V shed 3 bases, J shed 1 base, and the junction held 7 bases outside the gene matches. Germline V gene sequence: CDR1 LNHDA, CDR2 SQIVND (reference sequence). In DNA, the CDR3 is TGTGCCAGTAGTATGGCCGGGAGGGGTGTCCAAGAGACCCAGTACTTC. Amino acid sequence: CASSMAGRGVQETQYF.

This rearrangement joins TRBV28 to TRBJ2-7; perhaps TRBD1 as D (7 bases). V was clipped by 5 bases and J by 3 bases, with 17 bases between them. CDR3 length: 15 residues. Germline CDR1 and CDR2: MDHEN and SYDVKM. This chain's CDR3 is CASSPPAGQFYEQYV. In nucleotides, the CDR3 is TGTGCCAGCAGTCCCCCGGCGGGACAGTTCTACGAGCAGTACGTC.

The CDR3 loop is CASSKREASGTDTQYF. The CDR3, as DNA: TGTGCCAGTAGTAAGCGGGAGGCCTCCGGCACAGATACGCAGTATTTT. V is TRBV19 and J is TRBJ2-3, with TRBD2 matching 9 bases. The germline V gene has CDR1 LNHDA and CDR2 SQIVND (reference sequence). V lost 4 bases to trimming and J lost 1 base; unmatched junction nucleotides: 6. The CDR3 consists of 16 residues.

The chain combines TRBV7-9 with TRBJ1-4; 9 nucleotides agree with TRBD1. The CDR3 runs to 15 residues. The V and J ends lost 1 base and 5 bases, in that order; junction bases with no gene match: 2. Per the germline V gene, CDR1 is SEHNR and CDR2 is FQNEAQ (reference sequence). The CDR3 region is CASSLEGTGNEKLFF. CDR3 nucleotide sequence: TGTGCCAGCAGCTTAGAGGGGACAGGGAATGAAAAACTGTTTTTT.

The V and J genes are TRBV5-5 and TRBJ1-2, with TRBD1 matching 9 bases. The junction had 13 bases not matched to a gene; V was cut back by 1 base and J by 9 bases. The CDR3 has 16 amino acids. The germline gives CDR1 SGHKS, CDR2 YYEKEE (reference sequence). CDR3 protein: CASSLSLPGTGRRYTF. Written as DNA, the CDR3 is TGTGCCAGCAGCTTGTCCCTCCCCGGGACAGGGAGACGCTACACCTTC. Filled out from reference TRBV5-5 and TRBJ1-2, the complete variable domain reads DAGVTQSPTHLIKTRGQQVTLRCSPISGHKSVSWYQQVLGQGPQFIFQYYEKEERGRGNFPDRFSARQFPNYSSELNVNALLLGDSALYLCASSLSLPGTGRRYTFGSGTRLTVV.

This clone has a single count. The gene calls are TRBV30 and TRBJ2-7; TRBD1 agrees at 10 bases. Germline-derived CDR1 and CDR2 are GTSNPN and SVGIG (reference sequence). This CDR3 comprises 14 residues. The J segment lost 6 bases and the V segment lost 2 bases, leaving 7 bases of the junction unmatched. CDR3 region: CAWSYGDRGGEQYF. In DNA form, the CDR3 reads TGTGCCTGGAGTTACGGGGACAGGGGAGGCGAGCAGTACTTC.

V and J are TRBV18 and TRBJ2-5; no clear D. Trimming shortened V by 2 bases and J by 5 bases, and 6 bases separated the two germline ends. Per the germline V gene, CDR1 is KGHSH and CDR2 is LQKENI. The CDR3 is 12 residues long. The CDR3 reads CASSPYSETQYF. The CDR3 coding sequence is TGTGCCAGCTCACCATACTCTGAGACCCAGTACTTC.

The chain joins TRBV18 to TRBJ2-4, with 9 nucleotides matching TRBD1. The CDR3 runs to 16 residues. Germline trimming cut 3 bases from V and 1 base from J; bases unmatched to any gene: 4. Germline V gene lookup returns CDR1 KGHSH and CDR2 LQKENI. In DNA form, the CDR3 reads TGTGCCAGCTCACCGGGGACAGGGAAGGCCAAAAACATTCAGTACTTC. Translation: CASSPGTGKAKNIQYF.

This sequence joins TRBV30 and TRBJ1-6, with a weak D call TRBD1 (6 bases). V was cut by 5 bases and J by 5 bases, with 10 bases left in between. The CDR3 has 13 residues. From germline, CDR1 is GTSNPN and CDR2 SVGIG (reference sequence). The CDR3 DNA sequence: TGTGCCTGGGGACAGATTAATAATTCACCCCTCCACTTT. Its protein product is CAWGQINNSPLHF.

This rearrangement joins TRBV7-3 to TRBJ2-5, with 7 bases that match TRBD2. Germline values: CDR1 SGHTA, CDR2 FQGTGA. The CDR3 has 17 amino acids. V trimming: 5 bases; J trimming: 1 base; junction bases outside the gene matches: 13. The CDR3 DNA follows: TGTGCCAGCAGCGCAGACCCTAGCGGAGGCCGCCAAGAGACCCAGTACTTC. Amino acids: CASSADPSGGRQETQYF.

This chain connects TRBV3-1 (or the pseudogene TRBV3-2) to TRBJ2-2; TRBD1 matches at 7 bases. V shed 4 bases and J 0 bases; nucleotides not matched to a gene: 2. CDR1 is LGHDT, CDR2 YNNKEL, per germline (reference sequence). The CDR3 is 15 amino acids. This CDR3 reads CASSRDSTNTGELFF. The CDR3 nucleotides are TGTGCCAGCAGCCGGGACAGCACGAACACCGGGGAGCTGTTTTTT.

The rearrangement joins TRBV29-1 to TRBJ2-2; 7 nucleotides agree with TRBD1. The CDR3 is 14 residues long. The V segment lost 2 bases and the J segment 2 bases; nucleotides outside the gene matches: 2. Germline V gene data show CDR1 as SQVTM and CDR2 as ANQGSEA. CDR3 residues: CSVEPGGNTGELFF. The CDR3 DNA sequence: TGCAGCGTTGAACCAGGGGGAAACACCGGGGAGCTGTTTTTT.

The chain couples TRBV6-5 to TRBJ1-2; perhaps TRBD1 as D (6 bases). Germline V gene data show CDR1 as MNHEY and CDR2 as SVGAGI. Trimming left V 6 bases short and J 3 bases short, with 14 bases between. CDR3 length: 14 amino acids. CDR3 DNA sequence: TGTGCCAGCAGCCCAGGGGAAGGGTACTATGGCTACACCTTC. Protein sequence: CASSPGEGYYGYTF.

The chain employs TRBV12-5 and TRBJ2-1, with 12 nucleotides matching TRBD2. Unmatched junction bases numbered 5, after V lost 2 bases and J lost 9 bases. The CDR3 contains 15 residues. Germline CDR1 reads LGHNT; CDR2 reads FRNRAP. The CDR3 sequence: CASGLRLAGVGEQFF. DNA for the CDR3: TGTGCTAGTGGTTTGAGACTAGCGGGAGTGGGTGAGCAGTTCTTC.

This clone was picked up a small number of times. V is TRBV2 and J is TRBJ2-3; weak D call: TRBD2 (6 bases). Germline V gene data show CDR1 as SNHLY and CDR2 as FYNNEI. CDR3 size: 14 residues. Trimming cost V 3 bases and J 3 bases, with 10 bases left between them. The CDR3 protein is CASSDETRTDTQYF. CDR3 nucleotides: TGTGCCAGCAGTGACGAGACTAGAACAGATACGCAGTATTTT. Full variable domain (remainder filled in from reference TRBV2 and TRBJ2-3): EPEVTQTPSHQVTQMGQEVILRCVPISNHLYFYWYRQILGQKVEFLVSFYNNEISEKSEIFDDQFSVERPDGSNFTLKIRSTKLEDSAMYFCASSDETRTDTQYFGPGTRLTVL.

CDR3 protein: CASSFRGGNGYTF. The CDR3 bases are TGTGCCAGCAGCTTCAGAGGGGGAAATGGCTACACCTTC. V and J are TRBV12-3 or TRBV12-4 and TRBJ1-2; perhaps TRBD1 as D (6 bases). Trimming took off 6 bases at V and 6 bases at J, with 14 bases between the two ends. This CDR3 has 13 residues.

The chain uses TRBV29-1 and TRBJ2-3, with a weak D call TRBD2 (6 bases). V shed 2 bases and J shed 1 base, with 10 bases lying between them. The germline V gene encodes CDR1 SQVTM and CDR2 ANQGSEA. The CDR3 consists of 14 residues. The CDR3 protein is CSVEPPSGTDTQYF. The CDR3 region has the DNA TGCAGCGTTGAACCACCTAGCGGCACAGATACGCAGTATTTT.

This clone was picked up many times. The rearrangement uses TRBV5-6 and TRBJ2-5; D ambiguous. This CDR3 comprises 12 residues. The V gene lost 1 base and the J gene lost 3 bases, with 4 bases spanning the gap. Germline values: CDR1 SGHDT, CDR2 YYEEEE. CDR3 in DNA: TGTGCCAGCAGCTTGATAAAAGAGACCCAGTACTTC. Translating gives CASSLIKETQYF. Complete variable domain (other parts from reference TRBV5-6 and TRBJ2-5): DAGVTQSPTHLIKTRGQQVTLRCSPKSGHDTVSWYQQALGQGPQFIFQYYEEEERQRGNFPDRFSGHQFPNYSSELNVNALLLGDSALYLCASSLIKETQYFGPGTRLLVL.

This clone was counted between two and nine times. The rearrangement uses TRBV5-1 and TRBJ1-1, with a tentative D call TRBD1 (5 bases). The V end was cut by 0 bases, the J end by 1 base, with 10 bases between. The CDR3 has 15 residues. Germline lookup yields CDR1 SGHRS and CDR2 YFSETQ. The CDR3 nucleotides read TGCGCCAGCAGCTTGGCGGGGGAGAAGAACACTGAAGCTTTCTTT. Its translation: CASSLAGEKNTEAFF.

Notes on this clone: Different DNA sequences within this sample yield the same CDR3. The V gene is TRBV3-1 (or the pseudogene TRBV3-2), the J gene TRBJ2-3, with a tentative D call TRBD1 (8 bases). From germline, CDR1 is LGHDT and CDR2 YNNKEL (reference sequence). V lost 3 bases and J lost 3, with 13 bases in between. The CDR3 is 15 amino acids. The CDR3 DNA is TGTGCCAGCAGCCACCACAGGGGGGGGACAGATACGCAGTATTTT. It is translated as CASSHHRGGTDTQYF.

The gene calls are TRBV27 and TRBJ2-1; D gene unclear. This CDR3 has 15 residues. With 0 bases removed from V and 5 bases from J, the gap between germline ends came to 11 bases. Germline V gene data show CDR1 as MNHEY and CDR2 as SMNVEV (reference sequence). CDR3 in amino acids: CASSLSSGINNEQFF. The CDR3 DNA follows: TGTGCCAGCAGTTTATCGTCGGGTATAAACAATGAGCAGTTCTTC.

V usage is TRBV6-1 and J usage is TRBJ2-7; D unresolved. Germline loops: CDR1 MNHNS, CDR2 SASEGT. V gave up 2 bases and J gave up 1 base, with 12 bases separating them. The CDR3 contains 15 residues. CDR3 sequence: CASSETYLISYEQYV. CDR3 bases: TGTGCCAGCAGTGAAACATATCTTATTTCCTACGAGCAGTACGTC.

This chain joins TRBV3-1 (or the pseudogene TRBV3-2) and TRBJ2-7, with a possible D match to TRBD1 (7 bases). The V gene's germline CDR1 is LGHDT and CDR2 YNNKEL (reference sequence). The V end lost 6 bases, the J end lost 0 bases, and 9 bases lay between the germline ends. The CDR3 is 13 residues long. CDR3 protein: CASRRDSSYEQYF. CDR3 bases: TGTGCCAGCAGGCGGGACAGCTCCTACGAGCAGTACTTC.

The rearrangement links TRBV2 to TRBJ1-2; D is possibly TRBD1 (5 bases). CDR1 SNHLY and CDR2 FYNNEI come from the germline V gene. The CDR3 has 13 amino acids. Trimming stripped 6 bases from V and 2 bases from J, with 10 bases between. The CDR3 protein is CASSARANYGYTF. The DNA of the CDR3 is TGTGCCAGCAGCGCCAGGGCAAACTATGGCTACACCTTC.

The chain uses TRBV2 and TRBJ2-1, with D possibly TRBD2 on 6 matching bases. This CDR3 region has 14 residues. Germline values: CDR1 SNHLY, CDR2 FYNNEI. V was shortened by 7 bases and J by 4 bases, with 14 bases between the two germline ends. Here the CDR3 reads CASTPNRGYNEQFF. For the CDR3, the DNA is TGTGCCAGCACTCCCAATCGGGGGTACAATGAGCAGTTCTTC.

V and J are TRBV28 and TRBJ1-6; 9 positions match TRBD1. Germline V gene lookup returns CDR1 MDHEN and CDR2 SYDVKM. Trimming took 2 bases from V and 7 from J; bases not matched to a gene: 0. This CDR3 contains 14 residues. The CDR3 sequence: CASSLGTGNSPLHF. DNA for the CDR3: TGTGCCAGCAGTTTAGGGACAGGGAATTCACCCCTCCACTTT.